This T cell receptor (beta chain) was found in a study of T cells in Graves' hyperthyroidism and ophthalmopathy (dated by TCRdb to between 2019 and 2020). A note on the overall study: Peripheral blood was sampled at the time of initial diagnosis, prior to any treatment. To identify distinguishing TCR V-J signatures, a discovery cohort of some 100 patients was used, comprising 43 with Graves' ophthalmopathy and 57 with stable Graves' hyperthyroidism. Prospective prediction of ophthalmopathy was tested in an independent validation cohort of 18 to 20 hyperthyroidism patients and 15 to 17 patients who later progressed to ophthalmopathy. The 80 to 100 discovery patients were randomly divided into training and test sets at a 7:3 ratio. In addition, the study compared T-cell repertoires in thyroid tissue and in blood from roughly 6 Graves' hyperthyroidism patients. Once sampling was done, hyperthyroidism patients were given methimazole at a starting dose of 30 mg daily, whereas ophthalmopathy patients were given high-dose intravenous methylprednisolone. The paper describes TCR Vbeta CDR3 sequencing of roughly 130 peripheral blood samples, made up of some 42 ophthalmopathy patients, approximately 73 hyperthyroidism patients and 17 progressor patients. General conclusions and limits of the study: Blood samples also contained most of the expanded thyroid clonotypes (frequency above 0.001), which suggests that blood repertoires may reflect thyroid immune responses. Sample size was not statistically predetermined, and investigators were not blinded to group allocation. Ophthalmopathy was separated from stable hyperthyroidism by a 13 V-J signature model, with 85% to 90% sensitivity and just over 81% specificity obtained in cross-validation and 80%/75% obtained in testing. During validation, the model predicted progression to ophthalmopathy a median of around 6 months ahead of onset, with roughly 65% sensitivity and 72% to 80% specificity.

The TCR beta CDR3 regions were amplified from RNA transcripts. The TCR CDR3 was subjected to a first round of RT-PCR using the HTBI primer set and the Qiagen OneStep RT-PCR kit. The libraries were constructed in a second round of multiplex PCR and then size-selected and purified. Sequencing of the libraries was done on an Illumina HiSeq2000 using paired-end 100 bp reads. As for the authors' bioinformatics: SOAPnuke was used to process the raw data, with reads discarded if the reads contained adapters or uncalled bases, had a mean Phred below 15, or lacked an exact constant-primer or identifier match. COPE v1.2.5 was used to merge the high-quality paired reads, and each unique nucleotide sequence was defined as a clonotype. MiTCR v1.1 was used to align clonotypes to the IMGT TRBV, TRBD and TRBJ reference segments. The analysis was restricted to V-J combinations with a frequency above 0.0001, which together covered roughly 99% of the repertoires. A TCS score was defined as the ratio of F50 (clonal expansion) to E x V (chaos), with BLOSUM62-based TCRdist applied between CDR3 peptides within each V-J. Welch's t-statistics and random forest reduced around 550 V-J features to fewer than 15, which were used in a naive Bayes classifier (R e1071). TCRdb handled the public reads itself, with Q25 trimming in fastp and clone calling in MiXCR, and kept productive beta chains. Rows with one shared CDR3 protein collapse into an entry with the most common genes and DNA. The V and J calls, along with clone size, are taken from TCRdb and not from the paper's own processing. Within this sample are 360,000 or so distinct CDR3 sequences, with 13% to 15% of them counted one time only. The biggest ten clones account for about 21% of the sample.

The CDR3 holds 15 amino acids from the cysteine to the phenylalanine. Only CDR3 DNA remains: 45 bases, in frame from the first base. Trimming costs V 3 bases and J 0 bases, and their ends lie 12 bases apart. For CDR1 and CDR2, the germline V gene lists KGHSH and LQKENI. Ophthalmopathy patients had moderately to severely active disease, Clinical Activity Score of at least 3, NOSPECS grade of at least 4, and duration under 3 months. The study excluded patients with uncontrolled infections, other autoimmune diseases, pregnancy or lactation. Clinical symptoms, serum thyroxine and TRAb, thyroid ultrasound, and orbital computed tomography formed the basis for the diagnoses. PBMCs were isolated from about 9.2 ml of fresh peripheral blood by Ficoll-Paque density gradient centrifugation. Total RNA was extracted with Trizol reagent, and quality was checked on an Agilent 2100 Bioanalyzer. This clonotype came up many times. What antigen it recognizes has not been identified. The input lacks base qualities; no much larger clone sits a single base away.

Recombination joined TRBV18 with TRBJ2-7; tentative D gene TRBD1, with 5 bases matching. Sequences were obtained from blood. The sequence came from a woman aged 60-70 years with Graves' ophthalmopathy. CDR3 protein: CASSPLDSYSYEQYF. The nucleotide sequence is TGTGCCAGCTCACCGCTCGACAGCTACTCCTACGAGCAGTACTTC. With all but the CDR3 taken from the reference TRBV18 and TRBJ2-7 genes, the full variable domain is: NAGVMQNPRHLVRRRGQEARLRCSPMKGHSHVYWYRQLPEEGLKFMVYLQKENIIDESGMPKERFSAEFPKEGPSILRIQQVVRGDSAAYFCASSPLDSYSYEQYFGPGTRLTVT.